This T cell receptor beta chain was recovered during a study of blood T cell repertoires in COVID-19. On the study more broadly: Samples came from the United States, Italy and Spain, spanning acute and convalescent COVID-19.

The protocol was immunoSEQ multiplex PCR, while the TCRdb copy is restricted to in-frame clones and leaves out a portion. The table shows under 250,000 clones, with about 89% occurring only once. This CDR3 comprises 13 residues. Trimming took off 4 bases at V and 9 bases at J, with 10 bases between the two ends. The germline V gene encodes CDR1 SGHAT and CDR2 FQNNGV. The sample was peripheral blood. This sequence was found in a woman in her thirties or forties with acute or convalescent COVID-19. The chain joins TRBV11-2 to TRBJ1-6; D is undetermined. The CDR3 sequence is CASSSSSLSPLHF. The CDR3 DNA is TGTGCCAGCAGCTCAAGCTCCCTTTCACCCCTCCACTTT.